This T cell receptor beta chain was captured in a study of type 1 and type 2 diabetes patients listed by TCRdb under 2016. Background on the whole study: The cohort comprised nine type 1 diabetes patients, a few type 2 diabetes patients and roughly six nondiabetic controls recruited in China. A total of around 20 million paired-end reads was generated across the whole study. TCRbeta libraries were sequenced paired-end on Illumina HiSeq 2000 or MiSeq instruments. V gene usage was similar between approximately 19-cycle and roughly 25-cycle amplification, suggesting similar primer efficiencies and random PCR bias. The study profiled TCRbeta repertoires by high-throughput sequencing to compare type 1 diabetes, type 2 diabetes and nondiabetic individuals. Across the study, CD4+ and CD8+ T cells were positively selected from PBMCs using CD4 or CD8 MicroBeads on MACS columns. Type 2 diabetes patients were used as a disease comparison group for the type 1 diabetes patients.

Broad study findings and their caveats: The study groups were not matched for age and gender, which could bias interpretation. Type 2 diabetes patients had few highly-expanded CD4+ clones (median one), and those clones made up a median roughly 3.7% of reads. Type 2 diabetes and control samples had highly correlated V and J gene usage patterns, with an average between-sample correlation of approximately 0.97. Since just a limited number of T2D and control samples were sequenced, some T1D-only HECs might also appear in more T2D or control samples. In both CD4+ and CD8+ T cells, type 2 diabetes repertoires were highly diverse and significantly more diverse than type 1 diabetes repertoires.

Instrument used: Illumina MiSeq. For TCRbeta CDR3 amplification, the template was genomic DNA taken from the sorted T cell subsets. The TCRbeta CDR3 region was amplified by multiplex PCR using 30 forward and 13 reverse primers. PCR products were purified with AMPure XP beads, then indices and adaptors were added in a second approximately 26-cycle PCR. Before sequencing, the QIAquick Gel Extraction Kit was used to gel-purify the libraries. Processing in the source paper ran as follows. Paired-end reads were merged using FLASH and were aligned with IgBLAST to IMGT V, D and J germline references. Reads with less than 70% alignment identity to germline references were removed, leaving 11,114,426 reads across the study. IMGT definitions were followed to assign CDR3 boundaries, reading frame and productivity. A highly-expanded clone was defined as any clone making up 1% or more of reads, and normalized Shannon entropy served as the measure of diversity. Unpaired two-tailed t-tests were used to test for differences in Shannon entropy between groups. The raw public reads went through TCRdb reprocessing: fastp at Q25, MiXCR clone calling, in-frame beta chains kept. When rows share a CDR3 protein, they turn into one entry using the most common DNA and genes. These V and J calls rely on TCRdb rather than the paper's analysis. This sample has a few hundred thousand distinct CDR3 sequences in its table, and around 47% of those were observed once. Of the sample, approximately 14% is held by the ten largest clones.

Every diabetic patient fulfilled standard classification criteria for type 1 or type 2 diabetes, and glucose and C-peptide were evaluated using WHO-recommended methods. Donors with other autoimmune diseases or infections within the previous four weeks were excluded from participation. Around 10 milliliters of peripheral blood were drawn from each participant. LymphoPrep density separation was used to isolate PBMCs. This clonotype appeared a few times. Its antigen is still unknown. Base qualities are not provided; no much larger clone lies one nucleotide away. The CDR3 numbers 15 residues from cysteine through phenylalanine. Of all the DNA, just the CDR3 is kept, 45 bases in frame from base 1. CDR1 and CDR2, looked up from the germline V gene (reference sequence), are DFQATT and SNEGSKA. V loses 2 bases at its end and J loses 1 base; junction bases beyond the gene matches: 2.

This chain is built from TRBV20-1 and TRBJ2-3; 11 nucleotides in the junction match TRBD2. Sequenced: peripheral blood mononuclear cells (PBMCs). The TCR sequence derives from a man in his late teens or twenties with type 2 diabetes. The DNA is TGCAGTGCTAGAAGGGGACTAGCGGGCACAGATACGCAGTATTTT. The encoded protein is CSARRGLAGTDTQYF.